What follows describes a single T cell receptor (beta chain). No antigen is known for it. The data originate from a study of T cell responses to AZD1222 COVID-19 vaccine. The study's findings and limits: Variant regions that are unmutated are reportedly the target of nearly half of spike-specific TCRs. Samples come after the peak T cell response, not at day 14. Spike-specific TCRs gained breadth and depth after people received two AZD1222 doses. White British people made up most donors, females outnumbered males, and clonal diversity was possibly underestimated.

Only in-frame clones appear in the TCRdb table, and some are missing; sequencing was by immunoSEQ multiplex PCR. Here the sample spans about 120,000 clones, 80% to 90% being singletons. The source was peripheral blood, collected on day 0 of AZD1222 vaccination. This TCR was recovered from an adult in good health.

The CDR3 reads CSAVKGAENTEAFF. CDR3 nucleotide sequence: TGCAGCGCCGTGAAGGGAGCCGAGAACACTGAAGCTTTCTTT. The rearrangement joins TRBV29-1 to TRBJ1-1; D unresolved. CDR1 and CDR2 from the germline V gene are SQVTM and ANQGSEA. V lost 7 bases to trimming and J lost 1 base, with 16 bases between them. The CDR3 is 14 residues long. Complete variable domain (other parts from reference TRBV29-1 and TRBJ1-1): SAVISQKPSRDICQRGTSLTIQCQVDSQVTMMFWYRQQPGQSLTLIATANQGSEATYESGFVIDKFPISRPNLTFSTLTVSNMSPEDSSIYLCSAVKGAENTEAFFGQGTRLTVV.